This T cell receptor (beta chain) was captured in a study of T-cell memory formation after mild COVID-19. Study-level information: TCR clusters were largely donor specific. Study-level results: Later expanders leaned CD4+, whereas clones that contracted between day 15 and 85 were balanced CD4/CD8.

Of note for this clonotype: What it binds is not known.

CDR3 length: 13 amino acids. V lost 5 bases and J lost 2, with 11 bases in between. Germline values: CDR1 DFQATT, CDR2 SNEGSKA (reference sequence). Using constant-segment primers, 5'RACE produced TCR alpha and TCR beta cDNA libraries carrying sample barcodes and UMIs. A single record per CDR3 protein comes from TCRdb applying MiXCR to the 5' RACE reads. The sample has just under 550,000 distinct CDR3 sequences, around 21% seen once; the top ten hold around 13%. This TCR was sampled from an adult woman who had mild COVID-19 (a few samples of this study predate the infection). Cell type and time point are not known. Material for sequencing was PBMCs or a T cell subset sorted from them (not recorded which). This chain connects TRBV20-1 to TRBJ2-3; the D gene is possibly TRBD1 (6 bases). CDR3 nucleotides: TGCAGTGCTGCCAGACAGGACACAGATACGCAGTATTTT. Encoded protein: CSAARQDTDTQYF.